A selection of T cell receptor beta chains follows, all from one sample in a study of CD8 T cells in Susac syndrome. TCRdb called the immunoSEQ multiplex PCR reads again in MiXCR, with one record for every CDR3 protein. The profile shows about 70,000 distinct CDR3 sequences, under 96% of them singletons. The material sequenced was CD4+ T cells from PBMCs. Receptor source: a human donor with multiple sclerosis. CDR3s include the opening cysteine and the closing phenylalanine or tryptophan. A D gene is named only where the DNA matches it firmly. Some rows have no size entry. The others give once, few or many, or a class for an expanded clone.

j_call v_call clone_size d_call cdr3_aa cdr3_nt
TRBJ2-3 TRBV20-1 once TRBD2 CSAPSGGATDTQYF TGCAGTGCGCCTAGCGGGGGGGCCACAGATACGCAGTATTTT
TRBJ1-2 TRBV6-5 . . CASSYAGGYTF TGTGCCAGCAGTTATGCGGGCGGCTACACCTTC
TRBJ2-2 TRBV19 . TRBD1 CASSDRGRTGELFF TGTGCCAGTAGCGACAGGGGGCGGACCGGGGAGCTGTTTTTT
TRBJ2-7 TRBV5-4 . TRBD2 CASSLVRGSGVYEQYF TGTGCCAGCAGCTTGGTGAGGGGCAGCGGGGTCTACGAGCAGTACTTC
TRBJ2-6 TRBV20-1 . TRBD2 CSASDGGAPGANVLTF TGCAGTGCTAGTGACGGGGGGGCCCCTGGGGCCAACGTCCTGACTTTC
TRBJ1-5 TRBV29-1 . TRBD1 CSVRTGGSQPQHF TGCAGCGTTCGGACAGGGGGCTCTCAGCCCCAGCATTTT
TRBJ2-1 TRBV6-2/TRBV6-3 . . CASSYSPRGVYNEQFF TGTGCCAGCAGTTACTCTCCCAGGGGGGTCTACAATGAGCAGTTCTTC
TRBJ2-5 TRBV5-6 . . CASSLGGYQETQYF TGTGCCAGCAGCTTGGGCGGGTACCAAGAGACCCAGTACTTC
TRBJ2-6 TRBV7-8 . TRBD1 CASSLVWTGSHSGANVLTF TGTGCCAGCAGTTTAGTGTGGACAGGGTCCCACTCTGGGGCCAACGTCCTGACTTTC
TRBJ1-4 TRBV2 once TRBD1 CASTLQGRGEKLFF TGTGCCAGCACGCTACAGGGGAGAGGTGAAAAACTGTTTTTT
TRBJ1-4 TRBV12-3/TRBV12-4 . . CASSLRGMDEKLFF TGTGCCAGCAGTTTACGTGGGATGGATGAAAAACTGTTTTTT
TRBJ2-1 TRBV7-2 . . CASSLSRGPQYYNEQFF TGTGCCAGCAGCTTATCTAGAGGGCCGCAATACTACAATGAGCAGTTCTTC
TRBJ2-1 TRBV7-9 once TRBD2 CASSLEGQRGPYSYNEQFF TGTGCCAGCAGCTTAGAAGGTCAGCGGGGTCCATACTCCTACAATGAGCAGTTCTTC
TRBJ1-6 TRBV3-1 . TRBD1 CASSQAGQGRGSPLHF TGTGCCAGCAGCCAAGCTGGACAGGGCCGGGGATCACCCCTCCACTTT
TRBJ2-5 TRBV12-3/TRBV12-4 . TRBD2 CASSLALAGGHETQYF TGTGCCAGCAGTTTAGCGCTAGCGGGGGGTCACGAGACCCAGTACTTC
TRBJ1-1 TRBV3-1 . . CASSPWDFPNTEAFF TGTGCCAGCAGCCCTTGGGACTTCCCGAACACTGAAGCTTTCTTT
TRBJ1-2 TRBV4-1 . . CASSPTGYGYTF TGCGCCAGCAGCCCGACAGGTTATGGCTACACCTTC
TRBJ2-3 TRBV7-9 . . CASSSWLNTQYF TGTGCCAGCAGCTCCTGGCTCAATACGCAGTATTTT
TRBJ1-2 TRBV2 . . CATSDGSYGYTF TGTGCCACTTCTGACGGCAGCTATGGCTACACCTTC
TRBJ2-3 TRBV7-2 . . CASSLRTGFTDTQYF TGTGCCAGCAGCTTAAGAACAGGTTTCACAGATACGCAGTATTTT
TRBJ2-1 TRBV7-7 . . CASSLVGELVSNEQFF TGTGCTAGCAGCTTAGTTGGGGAATTGGTCTCCAATGAGCAGTTCTTC
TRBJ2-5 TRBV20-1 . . CSARKPGSQETQYF TGCAGTGCCAGGAAACCGGGGTCCCAAGAGACCCAGTACTTC
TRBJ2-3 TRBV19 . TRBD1 CASSSEDRGNWGTQYF TGTGCCAGTAGTTCGGAGGACAGGGGTAACTGGGGTACGCAGTATTTT
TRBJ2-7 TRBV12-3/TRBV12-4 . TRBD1 CASSFTGQGFEQYF TGTGCCAGCAGTTTTACGGGACAGGGATTCGAGCAGTACTTC
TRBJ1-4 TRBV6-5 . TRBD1 CASSRDRSNEKLFF TGTGCCAGCAGTCGGGACAGAAGTAATGAAAAACTGTTTTTT
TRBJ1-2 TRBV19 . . CASSVQGRGNYGYTF TGTGCCAGTAGTGTACAGGGTAGAGGTAACTATGGCTACACCTTC
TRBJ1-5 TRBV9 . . CASSAGRHSNQPQHF TGTGCCAGCAGCGCCGGACGGCATAGCAATCAGCCCCAGCATTTT
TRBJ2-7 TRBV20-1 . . CSPAGPPYEQYF TGCAGTCCCGCCGGGCCCCCCTACGAGCAGTACTTC
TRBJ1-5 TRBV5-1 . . CASSLGGTHNQPQHF TGCGCCAGCAGCTTGGGAGGGACCCACAATCAGCCCCAGCATTTT